The entry below gives a single T cell receptor (beta chain) sequence along with its context. Its antigen is unknown. The CDR3 has 15 amino acids. Germline values: CDR1 MGHRA, CDR2 YSYEKL. The sample belongs to a study of human CD8 memory T cell subsets. Negative magnetic separation enriched total CD8+ T cells. Whole-study findings and limits: Effector memory cells lacked the similarly high diversity that stem-like memory and precursor exhausted T cells had.

UMI-labeled 5' RACE generated the TCR beta libraries. One entry per CDR3 protein, without DNA, is what TCRdb gives after re-calling the 5' RACE reads. The sample includes 9,500 to 15,000 distinct CDR3 sequences. The chain has TRBV4-1 and TRBJ2-7; TCRdb names TRBD1, which stays unverified in the absence of DNA. Sequences were obtained from CD8+ T cells from PBMCs. This receptor was taken from a human donor in good health. CDR3 protein: CASSQVLAGGYEQYF.